This T cell receptor beta chain was observed in a study of T cell clonality in common variable immunodeficiency. Overall study findings and caveats: Compared with controls, CVID subjects had fewer shared TCRbeta clones.

The CDR3 consists of 17 residues. J was trimmed by 3 bases and V by 7 bases; bases with no gene match: 17. CDR1 LNHDA and CDR2 SQIVND come from the germline V gene (reference sequence). There are many counts of this clone. Its cognate antigen is unknown. Read sequence stops 3 residues before the CDR3 end, and the germline J gene provides the missing end. Sequencing input was equivalent genomic DNA from CVID and controls. TCRdb's copy holds only in-frame clones and misses some; the assay was immunoSEQ multiplex PCR. This sample comprises 50,000 to 60,000 clones, none seen once only. The chain combines TRBV19 with TRBJ1-1, with 7 bases identical to TRBD1. The sequence came from a person aged 18-70 years in good health. Input material: peripheral blood mononuclear cells. The sequenced part of the CDR3 DNA is TGTGCCAGTACTCAAAACAGGGGCGCCCATTTTTACACTGAA. Translation: CASTQNRGAHFYTE. The whole CDR3 sequence is CASTQNRGAHFYTEAFF.